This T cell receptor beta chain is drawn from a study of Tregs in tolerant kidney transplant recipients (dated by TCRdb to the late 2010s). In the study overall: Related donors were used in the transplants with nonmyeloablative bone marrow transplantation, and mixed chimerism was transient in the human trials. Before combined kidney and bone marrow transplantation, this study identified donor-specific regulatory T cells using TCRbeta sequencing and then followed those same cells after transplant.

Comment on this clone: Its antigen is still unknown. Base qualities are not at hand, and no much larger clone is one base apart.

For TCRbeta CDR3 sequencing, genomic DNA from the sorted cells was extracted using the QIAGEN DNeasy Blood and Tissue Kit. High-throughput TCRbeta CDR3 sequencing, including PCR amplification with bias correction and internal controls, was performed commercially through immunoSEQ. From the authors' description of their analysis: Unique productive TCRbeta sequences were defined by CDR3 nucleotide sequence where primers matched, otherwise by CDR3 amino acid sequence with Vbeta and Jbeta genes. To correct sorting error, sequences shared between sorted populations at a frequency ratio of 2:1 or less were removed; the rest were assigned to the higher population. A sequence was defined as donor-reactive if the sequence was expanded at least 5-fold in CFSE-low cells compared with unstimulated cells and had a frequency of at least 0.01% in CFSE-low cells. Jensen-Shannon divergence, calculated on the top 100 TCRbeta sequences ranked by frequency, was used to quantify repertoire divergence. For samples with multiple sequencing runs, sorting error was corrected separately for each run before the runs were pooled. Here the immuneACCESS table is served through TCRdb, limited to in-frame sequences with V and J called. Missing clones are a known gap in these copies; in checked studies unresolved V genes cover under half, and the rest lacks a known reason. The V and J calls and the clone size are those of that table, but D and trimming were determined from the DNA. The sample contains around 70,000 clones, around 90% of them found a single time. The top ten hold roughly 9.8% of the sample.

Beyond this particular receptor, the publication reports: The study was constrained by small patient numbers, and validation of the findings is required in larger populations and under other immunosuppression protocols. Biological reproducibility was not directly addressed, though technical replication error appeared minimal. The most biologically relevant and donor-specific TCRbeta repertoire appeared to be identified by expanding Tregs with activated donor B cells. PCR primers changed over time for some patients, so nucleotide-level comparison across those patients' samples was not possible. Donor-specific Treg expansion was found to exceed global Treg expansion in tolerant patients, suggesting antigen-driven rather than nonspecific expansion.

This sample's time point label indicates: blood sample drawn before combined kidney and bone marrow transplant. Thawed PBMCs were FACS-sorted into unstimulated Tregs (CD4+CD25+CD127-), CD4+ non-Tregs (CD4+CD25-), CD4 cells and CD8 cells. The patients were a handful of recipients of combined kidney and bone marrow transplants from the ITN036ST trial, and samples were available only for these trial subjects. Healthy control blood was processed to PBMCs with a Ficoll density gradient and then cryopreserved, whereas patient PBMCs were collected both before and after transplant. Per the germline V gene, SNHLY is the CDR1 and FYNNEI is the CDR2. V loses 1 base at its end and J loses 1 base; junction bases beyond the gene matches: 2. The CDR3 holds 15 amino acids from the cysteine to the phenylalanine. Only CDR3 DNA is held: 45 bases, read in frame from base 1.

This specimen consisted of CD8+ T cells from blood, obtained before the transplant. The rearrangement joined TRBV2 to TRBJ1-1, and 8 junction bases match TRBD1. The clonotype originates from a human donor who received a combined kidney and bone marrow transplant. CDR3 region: CASSEGQGANTEAFF. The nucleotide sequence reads TGTGCCAGCAGTGAAGGTCAGGGGGCGAACACTGAAGCTTTCTTT.